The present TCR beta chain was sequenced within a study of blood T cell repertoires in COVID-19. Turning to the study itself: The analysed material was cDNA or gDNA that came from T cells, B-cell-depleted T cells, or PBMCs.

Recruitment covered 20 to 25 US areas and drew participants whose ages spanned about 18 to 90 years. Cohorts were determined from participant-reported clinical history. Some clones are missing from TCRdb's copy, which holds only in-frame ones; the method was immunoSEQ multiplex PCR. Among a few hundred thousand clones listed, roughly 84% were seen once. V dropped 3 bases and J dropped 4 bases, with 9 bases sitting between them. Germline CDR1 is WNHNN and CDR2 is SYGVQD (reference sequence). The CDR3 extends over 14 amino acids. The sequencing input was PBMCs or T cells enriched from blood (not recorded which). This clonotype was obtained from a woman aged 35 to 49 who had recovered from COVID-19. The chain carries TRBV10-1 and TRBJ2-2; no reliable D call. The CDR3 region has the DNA TGCGCCAGCAGTGAATTTAGAGGCACCGGGGAGCTGTTTTTT. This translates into CASSEFRGTGELFF.